The following is a T cell receptor beta chain sequence with its context. This CDR3 comprises 13 residues. These data belong to a study of blood T cell repertoires in COVID-19. Across the whole study: Specimens from acute and convalescent COVID-19 originated in the United States, Italy and Spain. T cells, B-cell-depleted T cells, or PBMCs provided the cDNA or gDNA that served as material.

This table comes from immunoSEQ multiplex PCR, and its TCRdb copy is limited to in-frame clones, with some not included. The sample records 150,000 to 200,000 clones, 80% to 90% being singletons. Sequences were obtained from peripheral blood. The J gene is TRBJ1-5, the V gene TRBV7-5. TRBV7-5 is tagged as a pseudogene. This TCR came from a man over 45 with active or convalescent COVID-19. DNA of the CDR3: TGTGTCACCCCGAGGGATAGCAATCAGCCCCAGCATTTT. This encodes CVTPRDSNQPQHF.